Below, 29 T cell receptor beta chains from the same sample are listed, as sequenced in a study of blood T cell repertoires in COVID-19. Sequencing used immunoSEQ multiplex PCR; TCRdb keeps in-frame clones, though not all of them. This sample has roughly 120,000 clones, with 85% to 90% found just once. What was sequenced was peripheral blood. These TCRs come from an older man who had recovered from COVID-19.

V and J are TRBV5-1 and TRBJ1-2; 7 nucleotides match TRBD1. V was pared by 2 bases and J by 2 bases, with 6 bases of the junction left unmatched. This CDR3 has 15 residues. Germline assignment: CDR1 SGHRS and CDR2 YFSETQ. The CDR3 DNA sequence: TGCGCCAGCAGCTTCCGGGACAGTTTAAACTATGGCTACACCTTC. Translation gives CASSFRDSLNYGYTF. Full variable domain (missing parts from reference TRBV5-1 and TRBJ1-2): KAGVTQTPRYLIKTRGQQVTLSCSPISGHRSVSWYQQTPGQGLQFLFEYFSETQRNKGNFPGRFSGRQFSNSRSEMNVSTLELGDSALYLCASSFRDSLNYGYTFGSGTRLTVV.

CDR3 DNA sequence: TGTGCCAGCAGTTACTCCGGGCGGGGAGAGCAGTTCTTC. This codes for CASSYSGRGEQFF. This chain links TRBV6-2 or TRBV6-3 with TRBJ2-1, with D perhaps matching TRBD2 (6 bases). Deletions cut 0 bases from V and 10 bases from J, with 10 bases between. Germline V gene lookup returns CDR1 MNHEY and CDR2 SVGEGT. The CDR3 totals 13 residues.

This clone has only one observation. The rearrangement links TRBV5-1 to TRBJ1-3, with TRBD1 matching over 9 bases. Per the germline V gene, CDR1 is SGHRS and CDR2 is YFSETQ. Germline trimming cut 0 bases from V and 4 bases from J; bases unmatched to any gene: 5. The CDR3 length is 16 residues. The CDR3 spells CASSLAGQGYGNTIYF. The CDR3, as DNA: TGCGCCAGCAGCTTGGCGGGACAGGGTTACGGAAACACCATATATTTT. The whole variable domain, filled in from reference TRBV5-1 and TRBJ1-3, reads KAGVTQTPRYLIKTRGQQVTLSCSPISGHRSVSWYQQTPGQGLQFLFEYFSETQRNKGNFPGRFSGRQFSNSRSEMNVSTLELGDSALYLCASSLAGQGYGNTIYFGEGSWLTVV.

The chain combines TRBV7-9 with TRBJ2-3, with 8 nucleotides matching TRBD2. Unmatched junction bases numbered 8, after V lost 11 bases and J lost 4 bases. There are 13 residues in the CDR3. Germline loops: CDR1 SEHNR, CDR2 FQNEAQ (reference sequence). The CDR3 protein is CAGSGVRPDTQYF. CDR3 DNA sequence: TGTGCCGGTAGCGGGGTACGACCAGATACGCAGTATTTT.

The chain combines TRBV18 with TRBJ2-2; 10 nucleotides agree with TRBD1. Germline CDR1 is KGHSH and CDR2 is LQKENI. V trimming: 5 bases; J trimming: 6 bases; junction bases outside the gene matches: 9. This CDR3 has 16 residues. The CDR3 is CASSERQGALSGELFF. CDR3 sequence (DNA): TGTGCCAGCTCAGAGCGACAGGGGGCTTTATCCGGGGAGCTGTTTTTT.

The chain combines TRBV11-3 with TRBJ1-1, with 7 bases identical to TRBD1. After removal of 2 bases from V and 0 bases from J, the junction contained 0 bases not matched to a gene. The CDR3 runs 14 residues. The germline gives CDR1 SGHNT, CDR2 YENEEA. CDR3 amino acids: CASSLTGVNTEAFF. CDR3 coding DNA: TGTGCCAGCAGCTTAACAGGGGTGAACACTGAAGCTTTCTTT.

This sequence joins TRBV6-6 and TRBJ2-3, with D unclear. The CDR3 contains 13 residues. Germline V lookup: CDR1 MNHNY, CDR2 SVGAGI (reference sequence). Trimming cost V 6 bases and J 3 bases, with 10 bases left between them. CDR3 sequence reads: CASSARGTDTQYF. Written as DNA, the CDR3 is TGTGCCAGCAGCGCCAGAGGTACAGATACGCAGTATTTT.

This clone was seen more than once but under ten times. V and J are TRBV12-3 or TRBV12-4 and TRBJ1-5, with no clear D. Trimming took off 9 bases at V and 4 bases at J, with 4 bases between the two ends. The CDR3 totals 10 residues. The CDR3: CASINQPQHF. In nucleotides, the CDR3 is TGTGCCAGTATTAATCAGCCCCAGCATTTT.

The V call is TRBV24-1, the J call TRBJ2-5; 7 bases match TRBD1. The length of the CDR3 is 16 residues. Germline-derived CDR1 and CDR2 are KGHDR and SFDVKD. After removal of 4 bases from V and 2 bases from J, the junction contained 9 bases not matched to a gene. The DNA of the CDR3 is TGTGCCACCAGTGAGCTCCGGGACAGCAGACAAGAGACCCAGTACTTC. Translated, it gives CATSELRDSRQETQYF.

The V and J genes are TRBV7-8 and TRBJ2-3; possibly TRBD2 for D (5 bases). From germline, CDR1 is SGHVS and CDR2 FQNEAQ. With 2 bases removed from V and 6 bases from J, the gap between germline ends came to 12 bases. The CDR3 loop spans 14 amino acids. The CDR3 DNA is TGTGCCAGCAGCTTATACGGGGAAACGGATACGCAGTATTTT. Protein product: CASSLYGETDTQYF.

Here the CDR3 reads CASSVRSGRANEQYF. The CDR3 DNA reads TGTGCCAGCAGCGTACGTAGCGGGAGGGCGAACGAGCAGTACTTC. The chain carries TRBV9 and TRBJ2-7, with 11 bases identical to TRBD2. The CDR3 sequence is 15 residues long. Unmatched junction bases numbered 5, after V lost 1 base and J lost 5 bases. Germline CDR1 is SGDLS and CDR2 is YYNGEE.

V gene TRBV7-2 combines with J gene TRBJ2-3; no clear D gene. CDR1 is SGHTA, CDR2 FQGNSA, per germline. The CDR3 totals 14 residues. V gave up 0 bases and J gave up 1 base, with 5 bases separating them. Here the CDR3 DNA reads TGTGCCAGCAGCTTAGCCCCCGGCACAGATACGCAGTATTTT. It codes for CASSLAPGTDTQYF.

The gene calls are TRBV28 and TRBJ2-7; perhaps TRBD2 as D (6 bases). The CDR3 is 16 residues long. Trimming took off 6 bases at V and 6 bases at J, with 24 bases between the two ends. Looked up from germline, CDR1 is MDHEN and CDR2 is SYDVKM. This CDR3 is CASRTTGRGGGIEQYF. CDR3 coding DNA: TGTGCCAGCAGGACCACCGGGCGAGGAGGCGGGATCGAGCAGTACTTC.

This clone has a single count. The chain joins TRBV7-3 to TRBJ2-5, with 7 bases fitting TRBD2. The CDR3 has 18 amino acids. Germline V gives CDR1 SGHTA, CDR2 FQGTGA. With V trimmed by 0 bases and J by 1 base, 11 bases remained unmatched. CDR3: CASSLTALSTGGQETQYF. In DNA, the CDR3 is TGTGCCAGCAGCTTAACAGCGCTCTCAACGGGAGGCCAAGAGACCCAGTACTTC.

This clone came up once. This chain uses TRBV27 with TRBJ2-7, with D perhaps TRBD1 (5 bases). Trimming stripped 5 bases from V and 5 bases from J, with 19 bases between. Germline V gene data show CDR1 as MNHEY and CDR2 as SMNVEV (reference sequence). The CDR3 is 15 amino acids. In DNA form, the CDR3 reads TGTGCCAGCAGTCCCCTGGGGCTGGGGTGGGACGAGCAGTACTTC. The encoded protein is CASSPLGLGWDEQYF.

The chain has TRBV6-5 and TRBJ1-1; the match to TRBD1 covers 8 bases. Per the germline V gene, CDR1 is MNHEY and CDR2 is SVGAGI. The junction had 9 bases not matched to a gene; V was cut back by 6 bases and J by 6 bases. CDR3 length: 14 amino acids. The DNA for the CDR3 is TGTGCCAGCAGCTCGGGACAGGATCCTCCTGAAGCTTTCTTT. Residues: CASSSGQDPPEAFF.

V and J are TRBV5-6 and TRBJ2-7, with 10 bases lining up with TRBD2. Germline lookup yields CDR1 SGHDT and CDR2 YYEEEE. The CDR3 contains 15 residues. The V and J ends lost 0 bases and 5 bases, in that order; junction bases with no gene match: 5. CDR3 DNA sequence: TGTGCCAGCAGCTTGGAAGCGGGAGGGGCCAACGAGCAGTACTTC. Protein sequence: CASSLEAGGANEQYF.

The rearrangement joins TRBV11-2 to TRBJ1-6, with D uncertain. The CDR3 length is 16 residues. With 1 base removed from V and 2 bases from J, the gap between germline ends came to 9 bases. The germline V gene has CDR1 SGHAT and CDR2 FQNNGV. The CDR3 sequence is CASSLGAGTYNSPLHF. As DNA, the CDR3 is TGTGCCAGCAGCTTAGGCGCAGGCACCTATAATTCACCCCTCCACTTT.

The chain recombines TRBV5-1 with TRBJ1-2; D may be TRBD1 (6 bases). CDR3 size: 14 residues. V was pared by 4 bases and J by 3 bases, with 13 bases between. CDR1 is SGHRS, CDR2 YFSETQ, per germline. The CDR3 region is CASSPKDSYYGYTF. The DNA for the CDR3 is TGCGCCAGCAGCCCGAAGGACAGTTACTATGGCTACACCTTC. The whole variable domain, remainder taken from reference TRBV5-1 and TRBJ1-2, is KAGVTQTPRYLIKTRGQQVTLSCSPISGHRSVSWYQQTPGQGLQFLFEYFSETQRNKGNFPGRFSGRQFSNSRSEMNVSTLELGDSALYLCASSPKDSYYGYTFGSGTRLTVV.

The rearrangement links TRBV25-1 to TRBJ1-3, with D uncertain. Trimming shortened V by 0 bases and J by 4 bases, and 10 bases separated the two germline ends. Germline V gives CDR1 MGHDK, CDR2 SYGVNS. This CDR3 region has 15 residues. The CDR3 region has the DNA TGTGCCAGCAGTGAATACCCGTCAGAAGGAAACACCATATATTTT. It specifies CASSEYPSEGNTIYF.

The CDR3 DNA is TGTGCCAGCAGTGAATCTGACAGTTTCAATCAGCCCCAGCATTTT. As protein: CASSESDSFNQPQHF. The rearrangement joins TRBV6-1 to TRBJ1-5, with D possibly matching TRBD1 (5 bases). The length of the CDR3 is 15 residues. Trimming took 2 bases from V and 3 from J, leaving 11 bases between them. CDR1 is MNHNS, CDR2 SASEGT, per germline.

This chain connects TRBV10-3 to TRBJ1-1; 10 nucleotides line up with TRBD1. CDR3 length: 13 residues. The V segment lost 10 bases and the J segment 5 bases; nucleotides outside the gene matches: 7. CDR1 and CDR2 from the germline V gene are ENHRY and SYGVKD. The CDR3 loop is CASRGGQGTEAFF. The CDR3 DNA reads as TGTGCCAGCCGCGGGGGACAGGGGACTGAAGCTTTCTTT.

The CDR3 sequence: CASRQAGNEQFF. In nucleotides, the CDR3 is TGTGCCAGTAGACAGGCGGGGAATGAGCAGTTCTTC. The chain joins TRBV19 to TRBJ2-1, with D possibly being TRBD2 (6 bases). The V end was cut by 6 bases, the J end by 7 bases, with 10 bases between. Germline CDR1 and CDR2: LNHDA and SQIVND (reference sequence). The CDR3 sequence is 12 residues long.

The J gene is TRBJ1-2, the V gene TRBV18, with D perhaps TRBD1 (6 bases). In germline, CDR1 is KGHSH, CDR2 LQKENI. Trimming cost V 0 bases and J 6 bases, with 8 bases left between them. The CDR3 loop spans 13 amino acids. CDR3 nucleotide sequence: TGTGCCAGCTCACCACCGGGGGCAGATGGCTACACCTTC. It codes for CASSPPGADGYTF.

The V call is TRBV7-3, the J call TRBJ2-2, with a possible D match to TRBD2 (5 bases). The V and J ends lost 2 bases and 4 bases respectively, with 17 bases between them. CDR1 is SGHTA, CDR2 FQGTGA, per germline. The CDR3 runs to 17 residues. The CDR3 region is CASSLGSGGFSTGELFF. The CDR3 DNA sequence: TGTGCCAGCAGCTTAGGGTCTGGCGGGTTTTCCACCGGGGAGCTGTTTTTT.

This clone was seen just once. The chain carries TRBV4-2 and TRBJ2-1; 10 bases map to TRBD2. The CDR3 covers 15 residues. Germline V gives CDR1 LGHNA, CDR2 YNFKEQ. The V segment lost 8 bases and the J segment 3 bases; nucleotides outside the gene matches: 7. DNA of the CDR3: TGTGCCAGCTCAGCAGTAGCGGGAGGCTACAATGAGCAGTTCTTC. This codes for CASSAVAGGYNEQFF.

J is TRBJ2-6 and V is TRBV24-1; maybe TRBD1 (6 bases). Germline CDR1 is KGHDR and CDR2 is SFDVKD. There are 17 residues in the CDR3. Trimming cost V 4 bases and J 0 bases, with 12 bases left between them. CDR3 amino acids: CATSDSGHHSGANVLTF. The CDR3 region has the DNA TGTGCCACCAGTGACTCGGGACACCACTCTGGGGCCAACGTCCTGACTTTC.

This clone was counted at least ten times. This chain joins TRBV3-1 (or the pseudogene TRBV3-2) and TRBJ1-6; 10 bases agree with TRBD1. The germline CDR1 and CDR2 sequences are LGHDT and YNNKEL (reference sequence). Trimming removed 4 bases from V and 9 bases from J; junction bases left unmatched: 6. The CDR3 sequence is 15 residues long. The CDR3 coding sequence is TGTGCCAGCAGCCCCGGGACAGGGGAGAGTTCACCCCTCCACTTT. Its translation: CASSPGTGESSPLHF.

This rearrangement joins TRBV11-1 to TRBJ2-7; 8 bases agree with TRBD1. The CDR3 runs 12 residues. Germline CDR1 reads SGHAT; CDR2 reads FQDESV (reference sequence). J lost 6 bases, V lost 10 bases, and 8 bases had no gene match. The CDR3 protein is CATRGQGGEQYF. For the CDR3, the DNA is TGTGCCACCCGAGGACAGGGCGGCGAGCAGTACTTC.